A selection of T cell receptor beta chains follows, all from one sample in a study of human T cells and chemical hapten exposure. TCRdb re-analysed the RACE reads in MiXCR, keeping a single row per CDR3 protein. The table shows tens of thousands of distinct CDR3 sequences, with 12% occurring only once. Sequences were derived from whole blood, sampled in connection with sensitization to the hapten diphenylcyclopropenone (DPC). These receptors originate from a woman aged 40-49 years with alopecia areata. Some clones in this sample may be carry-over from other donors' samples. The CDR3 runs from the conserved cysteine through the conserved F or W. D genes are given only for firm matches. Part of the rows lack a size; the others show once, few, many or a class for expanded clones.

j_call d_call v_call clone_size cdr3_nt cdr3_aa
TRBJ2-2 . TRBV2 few TGTGCCTCCAGGTGGGAGGCGAACACCGGGGAGCTGTTTTTT CASRWEANTGELFF
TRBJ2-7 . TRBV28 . TGTGCCAGCAGTATCCCTTTCAGGAACAGCCTGAACGAGCAGTACTTC CASSIPFRNSLNEQYF
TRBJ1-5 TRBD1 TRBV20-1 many TGCAGTGCTAGACCCTCGGGACAGCTCAATCAGCCCCAGCATTTT CSARPSGQLNQPQHF
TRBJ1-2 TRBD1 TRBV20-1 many TGCAGTGCTAGATTTTCTACCCAGGGGGCCTATGGCTACACCTTC CSARFSTQGAYGYTF
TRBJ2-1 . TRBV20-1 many TGCAGTGCTACTGACCCGACAGTAACCTACAATGAGCAGTTCTTC CSATDPTVTYNEQFF
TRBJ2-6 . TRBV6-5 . TGTGCCAGCAGTTATTTTGGGGCCAACGTCCTGACTTTC CASSYFGANVLTF
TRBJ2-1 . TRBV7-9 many TGTGCCAGCAGCTTAGATGGGGCTAGAAGGAATGAGCAGTTCTTC CASSLDGARRNEQFF
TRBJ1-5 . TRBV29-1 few TGCAGCGTCGATACAGGGCTAAATCAGCCCCAGCATTTT CSVDTGLNQPQHF
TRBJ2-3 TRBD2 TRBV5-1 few TGCGCCAGCAGCGGCGGGAGAGGAGGCGCAGATACGCAGTATTTT CASSGGRGGADTQYF
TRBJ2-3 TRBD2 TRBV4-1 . TGCGCCAGCAGCCAAGCAGGACTAGCGACTAGCACAGATACGCAGTATTTT CASSQAGLATSTDTQYF
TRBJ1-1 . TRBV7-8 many TGTGCCAGCAGCTTAACGCGGACAAACATGAACACTGAAGCTTTCTTT CASSLTRTNMNTEAFF
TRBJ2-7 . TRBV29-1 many TGCAGCGTAGGGGGGGCCAGGGGCTACGAGCAGTACTTC CSVGGARGYEQYF
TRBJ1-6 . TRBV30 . TGTGCCTGGAGTGCTACTTCCAATTCACCCCTCCACTTT CAWSATSNSPLHF
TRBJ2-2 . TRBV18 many TGTGCCAGCTCACCACCGAGCAGGGGGGCTACGAACACCGGGGAGCTGTTTTTT CASSPPSRGATNTGELFF
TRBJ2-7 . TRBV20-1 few TGCAGTGCTAGCCCTCACCGGGACGGTACCTACGAGCAGTACTTC CSASPHRDGTYEQYF
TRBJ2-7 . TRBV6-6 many TGTGCCAGCAGTTACTCGTATCTCCACGAGCAGTACTTC CASSYSYLHEQYF
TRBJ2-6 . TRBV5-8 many TGTGCCAGCAGACACAACACCTACTCTGGGGCCAACGTCCTGACTTTC CASRHNTYSGANVLTF
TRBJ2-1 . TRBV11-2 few TGTGCCAGCAGCTTAGATGGGGCCGGTTACAATGAGCAGTTCTTC CASSLDGAGYNEQFF
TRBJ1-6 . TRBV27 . TGTGCCAGCAGCCCCGTGGCCCCGACAGAGTCCTATAATTCACCCCTCCACTTT CASSPVAPTESYNSPLHF
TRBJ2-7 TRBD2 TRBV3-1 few TGTGCCAGCAGCCAAGACACTAGCGGGGCGGGCGAGCAGTACTTC CASSQDTSGAGEQYF
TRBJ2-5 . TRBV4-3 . TGCGCCAGCAGCCAGGGGGAATCGGTAGCCCCAGAGACCCAGTACTTC CASSQGESVAPETQYF
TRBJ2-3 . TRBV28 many TGTGCCAGCAGGCCCGGGGAGACTTACGATACGCAGTATTTT CASRPGETYDTQYF
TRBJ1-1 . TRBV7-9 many TGTGCCAGCAGCTTAGTCGGGGAAGACACTGAAGCTTTCTTT CASSLVGEDTEAFF
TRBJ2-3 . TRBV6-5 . TGTGCCAGCACCGAGTGGAAGGGGCAGGGAGTTTCTACGCAGTATTTT CASTEWKGQGVSTQYF
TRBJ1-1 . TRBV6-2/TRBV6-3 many TGTGCCAGCAGCCCTCCCCAGTACACTGAAGCTTTCTTT CASSPPQYTEAFF
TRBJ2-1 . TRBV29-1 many TGCAGCGTTGCTGAATCGGGTTCCAGGGTTAATGAGCAGTTCTTC CSVAESGSRVNEQFF
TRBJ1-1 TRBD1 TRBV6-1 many TGTGCCAGCAGGCACAGGGGCCCCACTGAAGCTTTCTTT CASRHRGPTEAFF
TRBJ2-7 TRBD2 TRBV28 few TGTGCCAGCAATTTCGTAGCGGGAGTGGAGCAGTACTTC CASNFVAGVEQYF
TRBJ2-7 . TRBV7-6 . TGTGCCAGCGGATCGGGGTGGGCCTACGAGCAGTACTTC CASGSGWAYEQYF
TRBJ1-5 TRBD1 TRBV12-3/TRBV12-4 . TGTGCCAGCAGTGATGGACAGGGGAATCAGCCCCAGCATTTT CASSDGQGNQPQHF
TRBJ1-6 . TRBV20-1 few TGCAGTGCTAGAGATGGTTGGGGTCAATGGGTAGCCCTCCACTTT CSARDGWGQWVALHF
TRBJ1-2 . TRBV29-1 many TGCAGCGTTGATAGGCAGGCCGGCGACTATGGCTACACCTTC CSVDRQAGDYGYTF
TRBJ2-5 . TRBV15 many TGTGCCACCAGCAGAGGGGGGTCGCAAGAGACCCAGTACTTC CATSRGGSQETQYF
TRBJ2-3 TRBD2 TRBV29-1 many TGCAGCAGCGGGAGTTGGAATACGCAGTATTTT CSSGSWNTQYF
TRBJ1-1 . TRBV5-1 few TGCGCCAGCAGCAAAGCCCCCGGGACTGTTGTAGCTTTCTTT CASSKAPGTVVAFF
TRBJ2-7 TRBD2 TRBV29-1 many TGCAGCGTTACCCCCGGGACCGGGGAGGGCGAGCAGTACTTC CSVTPGTGEGEQYF
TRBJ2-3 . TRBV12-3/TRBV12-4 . TGTGCCAGCGCAAGGGACTTCACAGATACGCAGTATTTT CASARDFTDTQYF
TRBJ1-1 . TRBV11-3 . TGTGCCAGCAGCTTGTGGGGGCGAGAAGCTTTCTTT CASSLWGREAFF
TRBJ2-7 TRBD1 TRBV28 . TGTGCCAGCAGATATGACCGGGACAGGCCCTACGAGCAGTACTTC CASRYDRDRPYEQYF
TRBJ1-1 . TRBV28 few TGTGCCAGCACCGATATCCTCACCCGGGGAAACACTGAAGCTTTCTTT CASTDILTRGNTEAFF
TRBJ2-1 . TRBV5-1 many TGCGCCAGCAGCTTGGACGGGAGCGCTTCCTACAATGAGCAGTTCTTC CASSLDGSASYNEQFF
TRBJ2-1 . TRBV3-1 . TGTGCCAGCAGTCGTCTGTGGGAACACAATGAGCAGTTCTTC CASSRLWEHNEQFF
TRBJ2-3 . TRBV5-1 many TGCGCCAGCAGCTTGGCCTGGGGGGCGGAAGATACGCAGTATTTT CASSLAWGAEDTQYF
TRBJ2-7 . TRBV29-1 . TGCAGCGTTGGTCGGGGAAAGGTCTACGAGCAGTACTTC CSVGRGKVYEQYF
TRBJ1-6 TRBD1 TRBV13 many TGTGCCAGCAGCCAGGGACAGGGTAATTCACCCCTCCACTTT CASSQGQGNSPLHF
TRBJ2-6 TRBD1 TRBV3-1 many TGTGCCAGCAGCCGCTATACGCCGGGACAGGGAGTTGCTGGGGCCAACGTCCTGACTTTC CASSRYTPGQGVAGANVLTF
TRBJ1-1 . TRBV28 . TGTGCCAGCAGTGATCCGAAGGTTAGCACTGAAGCTTTCTTT CASSDPKVSTEAFF
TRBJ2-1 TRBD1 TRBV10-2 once TGCGCCAGCAGTGAGTCGCGGACAGGAGGGTTCTTC CASSESRTGGFF
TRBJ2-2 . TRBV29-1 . TGCAGCGCCGAACCAGGCGGAGGCGGGGAGCTGTTTTTT CSAEPGGGGELFF
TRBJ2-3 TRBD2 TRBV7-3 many TGTGCCAGCAGCTCATTTCCCGGGACTACTGATACGCAGTATTTT CASSSFPGTTDTQYF
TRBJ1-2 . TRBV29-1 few TGCAGCGTTGGGTCGGATGGCTACACCTTC CSVGSDGYTF
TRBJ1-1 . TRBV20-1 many TGCAGTGCTTTTACTCCCCGGTCTGAAGCTTTCTTT CSAFTPRSEAFF
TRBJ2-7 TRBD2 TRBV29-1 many TGCAGCGTCCCTGGTCCGGGACTAGCAAGACAGTACTTC CSVPGPGLARQYF
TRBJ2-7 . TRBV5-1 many TGCGCCAGCAGCTTGGCCCCCGGCTCGGGGGAGCAGTACTTC CASSLAPGSGEQYF
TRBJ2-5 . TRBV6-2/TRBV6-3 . TGTGCCAGCAGTCGGTGGGAGACCCAGTACTTC CASSRWETQYF
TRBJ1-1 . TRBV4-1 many TGCGCCAGCAGCCAAGATACGGGTTCTAAAGCTTTCTTT CASSQDTGSKAFF
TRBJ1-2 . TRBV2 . TGTGCCAGCAGGGGGGGACTATTCTATGGCTACACCTTC CASRGGLFYGYTF
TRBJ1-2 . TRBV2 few TGTGCCAGCAGTGAACGGGGCCGCTATGGCTACACCTTC CASSERGRYGYTF
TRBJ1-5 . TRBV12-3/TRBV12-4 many TGTGCCAGCAGTTTTCAGGGAGATCAGCCCCAGCATTTT CASSFQGDQPQHF
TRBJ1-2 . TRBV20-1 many TGCAGTGCTAGGTCTTCTGGCTACACCTTC CSARSSGYTF